This TCR beta chain was found in a study of blood T cell repertoires in COVID-19. Study-level information: T cells, B-cell-depleted T cells, or PBMCs provided the cDNA or gDNA that served as material.

This CDR3 contains 16 residues. Germline CDR1 reads SGDLS; CDR2 reads YYNGEE. J was trimmed by 4 bases and V by 4 bases; bases with no gene match: 10. Here immunoSEQ multiplex PCR was the method, and the copy in TCRdb shows in-frame clones only, minus some. Among more than 300,000 clones listed, around 83% were seen once. The V and J genes are TRBV9 and TRBJ2-1; 8 nucleotides align to TRBD2. Sequenced: peripheral blood. The source of this sequence is a woman between 45 and 60 years old with acute or convalescent COVID-19. As DNA, the CDR3 is TGTGCCAGCAGCCTAGCGGGTGGTATGAGATACAATGAGCAGTTCTTC. It translates to CASSLAGGMRYNEQFF.